This passage covers 3 T cell receptor beta chains from one sample sequenced in a study of CXCR3-negative and CXCR3-positive naive CD8 T cells. Their recognized antigens are unknown. Broader study findings: TRB CDR3s of CXCR3-positive naive cells were more hydrophobic than those of CXCR3-negative naive cells.

All TRB cDNA libraries came from 5' RACE performed with UMI labels. TCRdb re-called the 5' RACE reads; every CDR3 protein appears as one record, without DNA. The record lists about 90,000 distinct CDR3 sequences, of which the ten most abundant hold under 0.95%. The sample taken for sequencing was naive CXCR3+ CD8+ T cells from blood. Specified subset: CD45RO-CCR7+CD27+CD95- naive CD8+ T cells expressing CXCR3 (TNR3+). The receptors derive from a human donor in good health. Some clones in this sample may be carry-over from other donors' samples.

The chain uses TRBV4-3 and TRBJ2-5. CDR3 length: 13 residues. Germline-derived CDR1 and CDR2 are LGHNA and YSLEER. CDR3 loop: CASSQGLEGTQYF.

The chain couples TRBV12-3 or TRBV12-4 to TRBJ1-1; TCRdb reports TRBD1, a call that lacks DNA to check it against. This CDR3 region has 15 residues. The CDR3 sequence: CASSLGGQGVTEAFF.

The chain joins TRBV7-6 to TRBJ2-1; the D call from TCRdb, TRBD2, cannot be confirmed without DNA. Germline V lookup: CDR1 SGHVS, CDR2 FNYEAQ. The CDR3 loop spans 15 amino acids. The CDR3 sequence is CASTPLAGDYNEQFF.